The next 9 T cell receptor beta chains were all read from a single sample in a study of T-cell memory formation after mild COVID-19. Using its own MiXCR run on the 5' RACE reads, TCRdb lists one record per CDR3 protein. The data hold some 340,000 distinct CDR3 sequences, with roughly 13% observed a single time. The sample taken for sequencing was PBMCs or a T cell subset sorted from them (not recorded which). These receptors all come from a man younger than 35 who had mild COVID-19 (a few samples of this study predate the infection). Cell type and time point are not known.

This clonotype occurred many times. The CDR3 nucleotides read TGTGCCAGCAGTTTAGCGGGACTCACAGATACGCAGTATTTT. Translating gives CASSLAGLTDTQYF. This sequence joins TRBV12-3 or TRBV12-4 and TRBJ2-3; maybe TRBD2 (6 bases). The ends were cut back, 0 bases at V and 2 bases at J, with 6 bases in the middle. The CDR3 is made up of 14 amino acids.

This clonotype was counted only a few times. The rearrangement uses TRBV20-1 and TRBJ2-7; 8 nucleotides line up with TRBD2. V lost 6 bases to trimming and J lost 0 bases; unmatched junction nucleotides: 4. Germline values: CDR1 DFQATT, CDR2 SNEGSKA (reference sequence). CDR3 length: 13 amino acids. CDR3 residues: CSAGRGFSYEQYV. CDR3 in DNA: TGCAGTGCCGGGAGGGGGTTCTCCTACGAGCAGTACGTC.

This chain joins TRBV6-5 and TRBJ2-5, with D possibly being TRBD2 (6 bases). The CDR3 is 16 amino acids. Germline CDR1 and CDR2: MNHEY and SVGAGI. Trimming took off 0 bases at V and 3 bases at J, with 14 bases between the two ends. The chain's CDR3 is CASSYSLLADEETQYF. The DNA for the CDR3 is TGTGCCAGCAGTTACTCTCTACTAGCAGACGAAGAGACCCAGTACTTC.

In its sample, this clonotype was seen many times. The chain joins TRBV11-2 to TRBJ1-1; unclear D gene. Germline V gives CDR1 SGHAT, CDR2 FQNNGV. The CDR3 sequence is 15 residues long. Trimming cost V 1 base and J 0 bases, with 9 bases left between them. CDR3 residues: CASSLGALMNTEAFF. The DNA for the CDR3 is TGTGCCAGCAGCTTAGGGGCCCTCATGAACACTGAAGCTTTCTTT. Together with reference TRBV11-2 and TRBJ1-1, the CDR3 gives the full variable domain: EAGVAQSPRYKIIEKRQSVAFWCNPISGHATLYWYQQILGQGPKLLIQFQNNGVVDDSQLPKDRFSAERLKGVDSTLKIQPAKLEDSAVYLCASSLGALMNTEAFFGQGTRLTVV.

V is TRBV24-1 and J is TRBJ2-5; 9 nucleotides match TRBD1. Germline trimming cut 4 bases from V and 5 bases from J; bases unmatched to any gene: 10. The germline CDR1 and CDR2 sequences are KGHDR and SFDVKD. This CDR3 contains 16 residues. In nucleotides, the CDR3 is TGTGCCACCAGTGAGGGAGGGACAGGGCGTGACGAGACCCAGTACTTC. Its translation is CATSEGGTGRDETQYF.

This clonotype occurred a few times. The CDR3, as DNA: TGCAGTGCCTGGCTAGCGGGGGGCCCTTACTTCACAGATACGCAGTATTTT. It translates to CSAWLAGGPYFTDTQYF. This chain uses TRBV20-1 with TRBJ2-3; 11 bases are a match to TRBD2. With 6 bases clipped from V and 2 bases from J, the junction kept 13 bases outside the gene matches. The CDR3 extends over 17 amino acids. Germline-derived CDR1 and CDR2 are DFQATT and SNEGSKA (reference sequence).

This clonotype was found many times. The genes are TRBV7-9 and TRBJ1-1, with 12 bases lining up with TRBD1. Germline trimming cut 3 bases from V and 0 bases from J; bases unmatched to any gene: 2. Looked up from germline, CDR1 is SEHNR and CDR2 is FQNEAQ (reference sequence). The CDR3 runs 16 residues. Written as DNA, the CDR3 is TGTGCCAGCAGCTTGGGACAGGGGGCGGTGAACACTGAAGCTTTCTTT. It is translated as CASSLGQGAVNTEAFF.

This sequence joins TRBV10-3 and TRBJ1-5; 8 bases align to TRBD1. The CDR3 sequence is 13 residues long. V lost 9 bases to trimming and J lost 4 bases; unmatched junction nucleotides: 5. Germline loops: CDR1 ENHRY, CDR2 SYGVKD. The CDR3 region is CAIRRGLNQPQHF. The DNA for the CDR3 is TGTGCCATTCGCAGGGGGCTTAATCAGCCCCAGCATTTT.

V and J are TRBV29-1 and TRBJ2-2; D gene unclear. Deletions cut 7 bases from V and 3 bases from J, with 15 bases between. The CDR3 consists of 14 residues. Germline V lookup: CDR1 SQVTM, CDR2 ANQGSEA. The CDR3 protein is CSAKSGRDTGELFF. The CDR3 coding sequence is TGCAGCGCTAAGAGTGGTAGAGACACCGGGGAGCTGTTTTTT.